These T cell receptor beta chains were read from a single sample in a study of shared clonotypes between healthy human individuals. Profiled with immunoSEQ multiplex PCR; TCRdb holds only in-frame clones, not every one. The table includes 950,000 to 1,100,000 clones, approximately 68% detected once. Sequenced sample: memory CD4+ T cells sorted from blood. The receptors were sampled from a man in his late teens or twenties in good health. Both conserved end residues are part of each CDR3. The order of the fields is D gene, V gene, clone size, J gene, CDR3 protein, CDR3 DNA. D genes are given only for firm matches. Where a row states a size, it is once, few, many or the class of an expanded clone; other rows omit it.

TRBD1	TRBV10-3	NA	TRBJ2-7	CAIKGQGDHEQYF	TGTGCCATCAAGGGACAGGGGGACCACGAGCAGTACTTC
NA	TRBV5-1	few	TRBJ1-5	CASREGVDNQPQHF	TGCGCCAGCAGGGAGGGGGTGGACAATCAGCCCCAGCATTTT
TRBD2	TRBV7-2	NA	TRBJ2-3	CASSLSGSGTDTQYF	TGTGCCAGCAGCTTAAGCGGGAGTGGCACAGATACGCAGTATTTT
NA	TRBV19	many	TRBJ1-5	CASTPPQHF	TGTGCCAGTACCCCCCCCCAGCATTTT
NA	TRBV30	NA	TRBJ2-3	CAWASRADTQYF	TGTGCCTGGGCAAGCCGGGCGGATACGCAGTATTTT
TRBD1	TRBV4-3	NA	TRBJ1-2	CASSPTPGTGYYGYTF	TGCGCCAGCAGCCCAACCCCCGGGACAGGGTACTATGGCTACACCTTC
TRBD1	TRBV28	NA	TRBJ2-7	CASRPSSGQGYEQYF	TGTGCCAGCAGACCCTCGTCCGGACAGGGCTACGAGCAGTACTTC
NA	TRBV2	few	TRBJ1-3	CASSEWEASTIYF	TGTGCCAGCAGTGAATGGGAAGCTAGCACCATATATTTT
TRBD1	TRBV19	NA	TRBJ1-6	CASSQSGTGTNSPLHF	TGTGCCAGTAGCCAATCCGGGACAGGGACTAATTCACCCCTCCACTTT
TRBD2	TRBV7-2	NA	TRBJ2-7	CASSGRVGYEQYF	TGTGCCAGCAGCGGGAGGGTTGGTTACGAGCAGTACTTC
NA	TRBV27	NA	TRBJ2-5	CASSLDWMRQETQYF	TGTGCCAGCAGTCTGGACTGGATGCGACAAGAGACCCAGTACTTC
NA	TRBV6-5	NA	TRBJ1-1	CASSTSGGGHTEAFF	TGTGCCAGCAGTACCAGCGGGGGAGGACACACTGAAGCTTTCTTT
TRBD2	TRBV5-5	once	TRBJ2-2	CASSLGAGPNTGELFF	TGTGCCAGCAGCTTGGGAGCGGGGCCGAACACCGGGGAGCTGTTTTTT
TRBD2	TRBV7-2	NA	TRBJ2-3	CASSPWTSGGYTDTQYF	TGTGCCAGCAGCCCTTGGACTAGCGGGGGATACACAGATACGCAGTATTTT
NA	TRBV18	NA	TRBJ1-1	CASSLNMNTEAFF	TGTGCCAGCTCGCTCAATATGAACACTGAAGCTTTCTTT
TRBD1	TRBV19	NA	TRBJ1-5	CASQRGGGGNQPQHF	TGTGCCAGTCAGAGAGGGGGCGGCGGCAATCAGCCCCAGCATTTT
NA	TRBV15	NA	TRBJ2-5	CATSRDKLAGETQYF	TGTGCCACCAGCAGAGATAAACTAGCCGGAGAGACCCAGTACTTC
NA	TRBV5-4	many	TRBJ1-2	CASSRSFYGYTF	TGTGCCAGCAGCCGTTCCTTCTATGGCTACACCTTC
NA	TRBV7-8	NA	TRBJ2-7	CASSLRLQGTREQYF	TGTGCCAGCAGCTTAAGGCTACAGGGTACTCGGGAGCAGTACTTC
NA	TRBV7-2	NA	TRBJ1-2	CASSPERTDGYTF	TGTGCCAGCAGCCCGGAACGGACGGATGGCTACACCTTC
TRBD2	TRBV18	NA	TRBJ2-7	CASSPLSGGPYEQYF	TGTGCCAGCTCACCACTTAGCGGGGGACCCTACGAGCAGTACTTC
NA	TRBV19	NA	TRBJ1-2	CASSDDRHYGYTF	TGTGCCAGTAGCGACGACAGGCACTATGGCTACACCTTC
TRBD2	TRBV30	NA	TRBJ2-1	CAWSVAGTDNEQFF	TGTGCCTGGAGTGTAGCGGGAACCGACAATGAGCAGTTCTTC
TRBD2	TRBV11-3	NA	TRBJ2-1	CASSLEGTSGTRNEQFF	TGTGCCAGCAGCTTAGAAGGGACTAGCGGGACCCGCAATGAGCAGTTCTTC
NA	TRBV11-2	once	TRBJ2-7	CASSIRLVYEQYF	TGTGCCAGCAGCATCCGACTAGTCTACGAGCAGTACTTC
NA	TRBV28	NA	TRBJ1-5	CASQRASQPQHF	TGTGCCAGCCAGAGGGCGAGTCAGCCCCAGCATTTT
TRBD2	TRBV10-2	once	TRBJ2-1	CASSADGGAYNEQFF	TGCGCCAGCAGTGCGGACGGGGGGGCTTACAATGAGCAGTTCTTC
NA	TRBV2	once	TRBJ1-1	CASSEHQNTEAFF	TGTGCCAGCAGTGAACACCAGAACACTGAAGCTTTCTTT
TRBD1	TRBV18	NA	TRBJ1-1	CASLADRSGTEAFF	TGTGCCAGCTTAGCGGACAGGTCCGGCACTGAAGCTTTCTTT
NA	TRBV5-4	NA	TRBJ2-3	CASSPNMDTQYF	TGTGCCAGCAGCCCGAATATGGATACGCAGTATTTT
NA	TRBV6-4	NA	TRBJ1-2	CAPPQGDYGYTF	TGTGCCCCCCCACAGGGAGACTATGGCTACACCTTC
TRBD1	TRBV4-1	NA	TRBJ1-2	CASSQLAGTGGTMGSGYTF	TGCGCCAGCAGCCAACTTGCCGGGACAGGGGGCACTATGGGATCTGGCTACACCTTC
TRBD1	TRBV7-9	NA	TRBJ2-3	CASSLGGRPGQSTDTQYF	TGTGCCAGCAGCCTTGGCGGTAGGCCGGGACAGAGCACAGATACGCAGTATTTT